One sample yielded the 9 T cell receptor beta chains listed below, sequenced in a study of blood T cell dynamics during melanoma immunotherapy. This table comes from immunoSEQ multiplex PCR, and its TCRdb copy is limited to in-frame clones, with some not included. The sample has more than 9,000 clones, 87% seen once. Noted time point: week 3, after first cycle of checkpoint inhibitor. The input for sequencing was blood, taken from a patient treated with checkpoint blockade. The source is a human donor with melanoma.

This CDR3 reads CASTRGQPGSMSTEAFF. The CDR3 bases are TGCGCCAGCACGCGGGGGCAACCCGGGTCTATGAGCACTGAAGCTTTCTTT. The rearrangement links TRBV5-1 to TRBJ1-1; TRBD1 is a possible D gene (6 bases). Germline CDR1 and CDR2: SGHRS and YFSETQ. V gave up 6 bases and J gave up 4 bases, with 25 bases separating them. The CDR3 has 17 amino acids.

V usage is TRBV29-1 and J usage is TRBJ2-4, with D possibly TRBD2 on 5 matching bases. CDR1 SQVTM and CDR2 ANQGSEA come from the germline V gene. Deletions cut 6 bases from V and 9 bases from J, with 12 bases between. CDR3 length equals 11 residues. The CDR3 is CSVRGEGIQYF. For the CDR3, the DNA is TGCAGCGTGCGAGGAGAGGGCATTCAGTACTTC.

The chain couples TRBV21-1 to TRBJ1-3. TRBV21-1 is labeled a pseudogene. The CDR3 runs 20 residues. The CDR3 protein is CASSKAPVVRGAGSGNTIYF. For the CDR3, the DNA is TGTGCCAGCAGCAAAGCCCCCGTCGTTCGGGGGGCAGGGTCTGGAAACACCATATATTTT.

This chain joins TRBV5-1 and TRBJ2-7, with D possibly matching TRBD1 (5 bases). V dropped 1 base and J dropped 5 bases, with 10 bases sitting between them. CDR1 SGHRS and CDR2 YFSETQ come from the germline V gene. CDR3 length: 13 residues. CDR3 in amino acids: CASSLIQGHEQYF. The DNA of the CDR3 is TGCGCCAGCAGCTTGATCCAGGGCCACGAGCAGTACTTC.

The genes are TRBV6-1 and TRBJ2-6; D is perhaps TRBD2 (6 bases). Germline V gene sequence: CDR1 MNHNS, CDR2 SASEGT. The CDR3 totals 18 residues. With 0 bases removed from V and 2 bases from J, the gap between germline ends came to 14 bases. Written as DNA, the CDR3 is TGTGCCAGCAGTGAAGCAAAGGGGAGGATACCTGGGGCCAACGTCCTGACTTTC. Translated: CASSEAKGRIPGANVLTF.

A single count supports this clone. The chain uses TRBV7-9 and TRBJ1-1; 12 nucleotides match TRBD1. Looked up from germline, CDR1 is SEHNR and CDR2 is FQNEAQ (reference sequence). V lost 4 bases and J lost 4; bases outside the gene matches: 4. The CDR3 is made up of 15 amino acids. CDR3 loop: CASSWDRGLGTEAFF. In nucleotides, the CDR3 is TGTGCCAGCAGCTGGGACAGGGGGCTCGGCACTGAAGCTTTCTTT.

The V gene is TRBV11-1, the J gene TRBJ2-2; 7 bases line up with TRBD1. Germline CDR1 is SGHAT and CDR2 is FQDESV (reference sequence). After removal of 4 bases from V and 5 bases from J, the junction contained 1 base not matched to a gene. The CDR3 totals 13 residues. The CDR3 protein is CASSSQGTGELFF. The CDR3 DNA reads TGTGCCAGCAGCTCACAGGGGACCGGGGAGCTGTTTTTT.

This chain uses TRBV6-1 with TRBJ1-5; D is possibly TRBD1 (5 bases). CDR3 length: 13 residues. Germline V CDR1 and CDR2: MNHNS, SASEGT. V was cut by 3 bases and J by 5 bases, with 8 bases left in between. The CDR3 region has the DNA TGTGCCAGCAGTGAGAGACAGTATCAGCCCCAGCATTTT. This gives the protein CASSERQYQPQHF.

V and J are TRBV19 and TRBJ2-5; 11 bases line up with TRBD2. The CDR3 runs to 15 residues. V was clipped by 5 bases and J by 4 bases; unmatched bases: 6. The V gene's germline CDR1 is LNHDA and CDR2 SQIVND (reference sequence). The CDR3 DNA is TGTGCCAGTAGTTTGTATAGCGGGGGGGCAGAGACCCAGTACTTC. Protein: CASSLYSGGAETQYF. The complete variable domain, with remaining parts taken from reference TRBV19 and TRBJ2-5, reads DGGITQSPKYLFRKEGQNVTLSCEQNLNHDAMYWYRQDPGQGLRLIYYSQIVNDFQKGDIAEGYSVSREKKESFPLTVTSAQKNPTAFYLCASSLYSGGAETQYFGPGTRLLVL.